The rows below give T cell receptor beta chains drawn from one sample of a study of blood T cell repertoires in COVID-19. The protocol was immunoSEQ multiplex PCR, while the TCRdb copy is restricted to in-frame clones and leaves out a portion. The sample lists 120,000 or so clones, about 74% occurring once. The source material was peripheral blood. These receptors originate from a human donor in a cohort sampled during active COVID-19. The CDR3 runs from the conserved cysteine through the conserved F or W. Each record gives: J gene, clone size, V gene, D gene, CDR3 protein, CDR3 DNA. A D gene is named only where the DNA matches it firmly. Where a row states a size, it is once, few, many or the class of an expanded clone; other rows omit it.

J gene: TRBJ1-1; clone size: once; V gene: TRBV7-3; D gene: TRBD1; CDR3 protein: CASSPAQGVKTEAFF; CDR3 DNA: TGTGCCAGCAGCCCCGCACAGGGGGTGAAGACTGAAGCTTTCTTT
J gene: TRBJ2-1; clone size: once; V gene: TRBV3-1/TRBV3-2; D gene: TRBD2; CDR3 protein: CASSQGGSGTPAKQFF; CDR3 DNA: TGTGCCAGCAGCCAGGGGGGTAGCGGGACTCCTGCCAAGCAGTTCTTC
J gene: TRBJ1-4; clone size: NA; V gene: TRBV2; D gene: NA; CDR3 protein: CASSSDGGGAATLSTNEKLFF; CDR3 DNA: TGTGCCAGCAGTTCGGACGGCGGAGGGGCAGCCACTTTATCAACTAATGAAAAACTGTTTTTT
J gene: TRBJ1-1; clone size: NA; V gene: TRBV5-4; D gene: TRBD1; CDR3 protein: CASSPQGATEAFF; CDR3 DNA: TGTGCCAGCAGCCCTCAGGGGGCCACTGAAGCTTTCTTT
J gene: TRBJ1-2; clone size: NA; V gene: TRBV3-1/TRBV3-2; D gene: NA; CDR3 protein: CASRPTGKSNYGYTF; CDR3 DNA: TGTGCCAGCAGACCGACTGGTAAAAGCAACTATGGCTACACCTTC
J gene: TRBJ2-7; clone size: NA; V gene: TRBV18; D gene: TRBD1; CDR3 protein: CASSPGTDYEQYF; CDR3 DNA: TGTGCCAGCTCACCAGGGACAGACTACGAGCAGTACTTC
J gene: TRBJ2-7; clone size: NA; V gene: TRBV7-8; D gene: TRBD2; CDR3 protein: CASRGLAAAYEQYF; CDR3 DNA: TGTGCCAGCAGGGGACTAGCCGCCGCCTACGAGCAGTACTTC
J gene: TRBJ1-2; clone size: NA; V gene: TRBV7-9; D gene: NA; CDR3 protein: CASSLAREATRGYTF; CDR3 DNA: TGTGCCAGCAGCTTAGCTAGGGAGGCCACGCGGGGCTACACCTTC
J gene: TRBJ2-7; clone size: NA; V gene: TRBV5-6; D gene: NA; CDR3 protein: CASSLGVRVFGHEQYF; CDR3 DNA: TGTGCCAGCAGCTTGGGAGTACGGGTCTTTGGCCACGAGCAGTACTTC
J gene: TRBJ1-2; clone size: NA; V gene: TRBV2; D gene: NA; CDR3 protein: CASRLRGLNYGYTF; CDR3 DNA: TGTGCCAGCAGACTCAGGGGATTGAACTATGGCTACACCTTC
J gene: TRBJ1-1; clone size: NA; V gene: TRBV11-1; D gene: TRBD1; CDR3 protein: CASSLARDSSNTEAFF; CDR3 DNA: TGTGCCAGCAGCTTAGCGCGGGACAGTTCGAACACTGAAGCTTTCTTT
J gene: TRBJ2-7; clone size: few; V gene: TRBV6-1; D gene: NA; CDR3 protein: CASSEDGQSGYYEQYF; CDR3 DNA: TGTGCCAGCAGTGAAGACGGACAGTCGGGGTACTACGAGCAGTACTTC
J gene: TRBJ1-2; clone size: NA; V gene: TRBV6-6; D gene: TRBD1; CDR3 protein: CASSYPGTGDDYGYTF; CDR3 DNA: TGTGCCAGCAGTTACCCCGGGACAGGGGATGACTATGGCTACACCTTC
J gene: TRBJ2-2; clone size: NA; V gene: TRBV5-1; D gene: TRBD2; CDR3 protein: CASSLGLAGEEFAGELFF; CDR3 DNA: TGCGCCAGCAGCTTGGGACTAGCGGGAGAAGAGTTCGCCGGGGAGCTGTTTTTT
J gene: TRBJ1-5; clone size: NA; V gene: TRBV12-2; D gene: NA; CDR3 protein: CASRLVSGYQPQHF; CDR3 DNA: TGTGCAAGTCGCTTAGTTTCAGGGTATCAGCCCCAGCATTTT
J gene: TRBJ2-7; clone size: NA; V gene: TRBV29-1; D gene: NA; CDR3 protein: CSASRTAGQEQYF; CDR3 DNA: TGCAGCGCTAGCCGGACAGCAGGTCAAGAGCAGTACTTC
J gene: TRBJ1-4; clone size: NA; V gene: TRBV9; D gene: NA; CDR3 protein: CASSVGGVEKLFF; CDR3 DNA: TGTGCCAGCAGCGTAGGCGGGGTTGAAAAACTGTTTTTT
J gene: TRBJ2-6; clone size: NA; V gene: TRBV21-1; D gene: NA; CDR3 protein: CASSKGLAGAIYSGANVLTF; CDR3 DNA: TGTGCCAGCAGCAAAGGTCTAGCGGGAGCGATCTACTCTGGGGCCAACGTCCTGACTTTC
J gene: TRBJ2-7; clone size: NA; V gene: TRBV6-2/TRBV6-3; D gene: TRBD2; CDR3 protein: CASSFAGGAYEQYF; CDR3 DNA: TGTGCCAGCAGTTTCGCGGGGGGAGCCTACGAGCAGTACTTC
J gene: TRBJ1-1; clone size: NA; V gene: TRBV11-2; D gene: TRBD1; CDR3 protein: CASSSEGQGARDTEAFF; CDR3 DNA: TGTGCCAGCAGCTCAGAGGGACAGGGGGCGCGGGACACTGAAGCTTTCTTT
J gene: TRBJ1-5; clone size: NA; V gene: TRBV7-8; D gene: NA; CDR3 protein: CASSVDSYSNQPQHF; CDR3 DNA: TGTGCCAGCAGCGTTGACAGCTATAGCAATCAGCCCCAGCATTTT
J gene: TRBJ2-7; clone size: NA; V gene: TRBV5-8; D gene: TRBD2; CDR3 protein: CASSSLAGSSYEQYF; CDR3 DNA: TGTGCCAGCAGCTCCTTAGCGGGAAGCTCCTACGAGCAGTACTTC
J gene: TRBJ2-5; clone size: NA; V gene: TRBV7-9; D gene: TRBD1; CDR3 protein: CASSLGQGAVETQYF; CDR3 DNA: TGTGCCAGCAGCTTGGGACAGGGGGCCGTAGAGACCCAGTACTTC
J gene: TRBJ2-3; clone size: NA; V gene: TRBV19; D gene: TRBD2; CDR3 protein: CASSDSGSRGDTQYF; CDR3 DNA: TGTGCCAGTAGTGATAGCGGGAGCAGGGGAGATACGCAGTATTTT
J gene: TRBJ1-2; clone size: NA; V gene: TRBV28; D gene: NA; CDR3 protein: CASSLQQDYYGYTF; CDR3 DNA: TGTGCCAGCAGTTTACAACAGGATTACTATGGCTACACCTTC
J gene: TRBJ2-7; clone size: NA; V gene: TRBV2; D gene: TRBD1; CDR3 protein: CASSNGRTGGREQYF; CDR3 DNA: TGTGCCAGCAGTAACGGGAGGACAGGGGGGCGCGAGCAGTACTTC
J gene: TRBJ1-1; clone size: NA; V gene: TRBV5-1; D gene: NA; CDR3 protein: CASSLSGTTNTEAFF; CDR3 DNA: TGCGCCAGCAGCTTGAGCGGCACTACGAACACTGAAGCTTTCTTT
J gene: TRBJ2-5; clone size: NA; V gene: TRBV27; D gene: NA; CDR3 protein: CASSLQVQETQYF; CDR3 DNA: TGTGCCAGCAGTCTACAGGTTCAAGAGACCCAGTACTTC
J gene: TRBJ2-7; clone size: NA; V gene: TRBV12-3/TRBV12-4; D gene: NA; CDR3 protein: CASSPPAEAEQYF; CDR3 DNA: TGTGCCAGCAGTCCCCCCGCGGAGGCCGAGCAGTACTTC
J gene: TRBJ2-7; clone size: NA; V gene: TRBV14; D gene: NA; CDR3 protein: CASSQLQGPGYEQYF; CDR3 DNA: TGTGCCAGCAGCCAATTGCAGGGCCCTGGTTACGAGCAGTACTTC
J gene: TRBJ2-3; clone size: once; V gene: TRBV19; D gene: TRBD2; CDR3 protein: CASNSGADTQYF; CDR3 DNA: TGTGCCAGCAATAGCGGGGCAGATACGCAGTATTTT
J gene: TRBJ2-1; clone size: NA; V gene: TRBV5-6; D gene: TRBD2; CDR3 protein: CASLTLAGGPYEQFF; CDR3 DNA: TGTGCCAGCCTGACCTTAGCGGGAGGGCCGTATGAGCAGTTCTTC
J gene: TRBJ1-2; clone size: NA; V gene: TRBV5-4; D gene: NA; CDR3 protein: CASSLGQPGGYTF; CDR3 DNA: TGTGCCAGCAGCTTAGGCCAGCCGGGGGGCTACACCTTC
J gene: TRBJ2-7; clone size: NA; V gene: TRBV28; D gene: NA; CDR3 protein: CASTWAEKIEQYF; CDR3 DNA: TGTGCCAGCACCTGGGCCGAAAAGATCGAGCAGTACTTC
J gene: TRBJ2-7; clone size: NA; V gene: TRBV10-3; D gene: TRBD2; CDR3 protein: CAISDKAGGYEQYF; CDR3 DNA: TGTGCCATCAGTGATAAAGCGGGAGGTTACGAGCAGTACTTC
J gene: TRBJ1-6; clone size: NA; V gene: TRBV7-8; D gene: NA; CDR3 protein: CASSLGKGPGSPLHF; CDR3 DNA: TGTGCCAGCAGCTTAGGGAAGGGGCCAGGCTCACCCCTCCACTTT
J gene: TRBJ2-6; clone size: NA; V gene: TRBV7-3; D gene: TRBD1; CDR3 protein: CASSLRQGSSGANVLTF; CDR3 DNA: TGTGCCAGCAGCTTACGACAGGGATCCTCTGGGGCCAACGTCCTGACTTTC
J gene: TRBJ1-2; clone size: NA; V gene: TRBV6-5; D gene: NA; CDR3 protein: CASSTSALYGYTF; CDR3 DNA: TGTGCCAGCAGTACAAGCGCCTTATATGGCTACACCTTC
J gene: TRBJ1-2; clone size: once; V gene: TRBV5-1; D gene: NA; CDR3 protein: CASSLAGGTVLYGYTF; CDR3 DNA: TGCGCCAGCAGCTTGGCCGGGGGAACGGTACTCTATGGCTACACCTTC
J gene: TRBJ2-1; clone size: NA; V gene: TRBV15; D gene: TRBD1; CDR3 protein: CATSGGQGWINEQFF; CDR3 DNA: TGTGCCACCAGCGGGGGACAGGGGTGGATAAATGAGCAGTTCTTC
J gene: TRBJ2-2; clone size: NA; V gene: TRBV19; D gene: NA; CDR3 protein: CASSIVAAGELFF; CDR3 DNA: TGTGCCAGTAGTATAGTAGCGGCCGGGGAGCTGTTTTTT
J gene: TRBJ2-1; clone size: NA; V gene: TRBV3-1/TRBV3-2; D gene: TRBD2; CDR3 protein: CASSQELAEVEQFF; CDR3 DNA: TGTGCCAGCAGCCAAGAACTAGCGGAGGTTGAGCAGTTCTTC
J gene: TRBJ2-1; clone size: NA; V gene: TRBV12-3/TRBV12-4; D gene: NA; CDR3 protein: CASCAGNEQFF; CDR3 DNA: TGTGCCAGCTGTGCAGGGAATGAGCAGTTCTTC
J gene: TRBJ2-3; clone size: NA; V gene: TRBV3-1/TRBV3-2; D gene: TRBD2; CDR3 protein: CASSQRLAGSSDTQYF; CDR3 DNA: TGTGCCAGCAGCCAACGACTAGCGGGGTCCTCAGATACGCAGTATTTT
J gene: TRBJ2-7; clone size: NA; V gene: TRBV7-8; D gene: NA; CDR3 protein: CASSEGLGYEQYF; CDR3 DNA: TGTGCCAGCTCGGAGGGGTTAGGCTACGAGCAGTACTTC
J gene: TRBJ2-7; clone size: NA; V gene: TRBV5-1; D gene: TRBD1; CDR3 protein: CASSLAAQGSYEQYF; CDR3 DNA: TGCGCCAGCAGCTTGGCCGCACAGGGGTCTTACGAGCAGTACTTC
J gene: TRBJ1-1; clone size: NA; V gene: TRBV29-1; D gene: TRBD1; CDR3 protein: CSGYRGGNTEAFF; CDR3 DNA: TGCAGCGGCTACAGGGGCGGGAACACTGAAGCTTTCTTT
J gene: TRBJ2-7; clone size: NA; V gene: TRBV6-5; D gene: NA; CDR3 protein: CASSYSPGSSPNEQYF; CDR3 DNA: TGTGCCAGCAGTTACTCACCCGGGAGCAGCCCGAACGAGCAGTACTTC
J gene: TRBJ2-7; clone size: NA; V gene: TRBV7-8; D gene: TRBD2; CDR3 protein: CASSFGTSGSYEQYF; CDR3 DNA: TGTGCCAGCAGCTTCGGGACTAGCGGTTCCTACGAGCAGTACTTC
J gene: TRBJ2-7; clone size: NA; V gene: TRBV9; D gene: NA; CDR3 protein: CASSPSGLNEQYF; CDR3 DNA: TGTGCCAGCAGCCCCTCGGGACTTAACGAGCAGTACTTC
J gene: TRBJ1-5; clone size: NA; V gene: TRBV5-4; D gene: TRBD1; CDR3 protein: CASSRLNFSRTGLKPQHF; CDR3 DNA: TGTGCCAGCAGCCGACTAAACTTCTCTCGGACAGGGTTGAAGCCCCAGCATTTT
J gene: TRBJ2-7; clone size: NA; V gene: TRBV5-1; D gene: NA; CDR3 protein: CASSLGGTALDEQYF; CDR3 DNA: TGCGCCAGCAGCTTGGGCGGGACAGCTCTCGACGAGCAGTACTTC